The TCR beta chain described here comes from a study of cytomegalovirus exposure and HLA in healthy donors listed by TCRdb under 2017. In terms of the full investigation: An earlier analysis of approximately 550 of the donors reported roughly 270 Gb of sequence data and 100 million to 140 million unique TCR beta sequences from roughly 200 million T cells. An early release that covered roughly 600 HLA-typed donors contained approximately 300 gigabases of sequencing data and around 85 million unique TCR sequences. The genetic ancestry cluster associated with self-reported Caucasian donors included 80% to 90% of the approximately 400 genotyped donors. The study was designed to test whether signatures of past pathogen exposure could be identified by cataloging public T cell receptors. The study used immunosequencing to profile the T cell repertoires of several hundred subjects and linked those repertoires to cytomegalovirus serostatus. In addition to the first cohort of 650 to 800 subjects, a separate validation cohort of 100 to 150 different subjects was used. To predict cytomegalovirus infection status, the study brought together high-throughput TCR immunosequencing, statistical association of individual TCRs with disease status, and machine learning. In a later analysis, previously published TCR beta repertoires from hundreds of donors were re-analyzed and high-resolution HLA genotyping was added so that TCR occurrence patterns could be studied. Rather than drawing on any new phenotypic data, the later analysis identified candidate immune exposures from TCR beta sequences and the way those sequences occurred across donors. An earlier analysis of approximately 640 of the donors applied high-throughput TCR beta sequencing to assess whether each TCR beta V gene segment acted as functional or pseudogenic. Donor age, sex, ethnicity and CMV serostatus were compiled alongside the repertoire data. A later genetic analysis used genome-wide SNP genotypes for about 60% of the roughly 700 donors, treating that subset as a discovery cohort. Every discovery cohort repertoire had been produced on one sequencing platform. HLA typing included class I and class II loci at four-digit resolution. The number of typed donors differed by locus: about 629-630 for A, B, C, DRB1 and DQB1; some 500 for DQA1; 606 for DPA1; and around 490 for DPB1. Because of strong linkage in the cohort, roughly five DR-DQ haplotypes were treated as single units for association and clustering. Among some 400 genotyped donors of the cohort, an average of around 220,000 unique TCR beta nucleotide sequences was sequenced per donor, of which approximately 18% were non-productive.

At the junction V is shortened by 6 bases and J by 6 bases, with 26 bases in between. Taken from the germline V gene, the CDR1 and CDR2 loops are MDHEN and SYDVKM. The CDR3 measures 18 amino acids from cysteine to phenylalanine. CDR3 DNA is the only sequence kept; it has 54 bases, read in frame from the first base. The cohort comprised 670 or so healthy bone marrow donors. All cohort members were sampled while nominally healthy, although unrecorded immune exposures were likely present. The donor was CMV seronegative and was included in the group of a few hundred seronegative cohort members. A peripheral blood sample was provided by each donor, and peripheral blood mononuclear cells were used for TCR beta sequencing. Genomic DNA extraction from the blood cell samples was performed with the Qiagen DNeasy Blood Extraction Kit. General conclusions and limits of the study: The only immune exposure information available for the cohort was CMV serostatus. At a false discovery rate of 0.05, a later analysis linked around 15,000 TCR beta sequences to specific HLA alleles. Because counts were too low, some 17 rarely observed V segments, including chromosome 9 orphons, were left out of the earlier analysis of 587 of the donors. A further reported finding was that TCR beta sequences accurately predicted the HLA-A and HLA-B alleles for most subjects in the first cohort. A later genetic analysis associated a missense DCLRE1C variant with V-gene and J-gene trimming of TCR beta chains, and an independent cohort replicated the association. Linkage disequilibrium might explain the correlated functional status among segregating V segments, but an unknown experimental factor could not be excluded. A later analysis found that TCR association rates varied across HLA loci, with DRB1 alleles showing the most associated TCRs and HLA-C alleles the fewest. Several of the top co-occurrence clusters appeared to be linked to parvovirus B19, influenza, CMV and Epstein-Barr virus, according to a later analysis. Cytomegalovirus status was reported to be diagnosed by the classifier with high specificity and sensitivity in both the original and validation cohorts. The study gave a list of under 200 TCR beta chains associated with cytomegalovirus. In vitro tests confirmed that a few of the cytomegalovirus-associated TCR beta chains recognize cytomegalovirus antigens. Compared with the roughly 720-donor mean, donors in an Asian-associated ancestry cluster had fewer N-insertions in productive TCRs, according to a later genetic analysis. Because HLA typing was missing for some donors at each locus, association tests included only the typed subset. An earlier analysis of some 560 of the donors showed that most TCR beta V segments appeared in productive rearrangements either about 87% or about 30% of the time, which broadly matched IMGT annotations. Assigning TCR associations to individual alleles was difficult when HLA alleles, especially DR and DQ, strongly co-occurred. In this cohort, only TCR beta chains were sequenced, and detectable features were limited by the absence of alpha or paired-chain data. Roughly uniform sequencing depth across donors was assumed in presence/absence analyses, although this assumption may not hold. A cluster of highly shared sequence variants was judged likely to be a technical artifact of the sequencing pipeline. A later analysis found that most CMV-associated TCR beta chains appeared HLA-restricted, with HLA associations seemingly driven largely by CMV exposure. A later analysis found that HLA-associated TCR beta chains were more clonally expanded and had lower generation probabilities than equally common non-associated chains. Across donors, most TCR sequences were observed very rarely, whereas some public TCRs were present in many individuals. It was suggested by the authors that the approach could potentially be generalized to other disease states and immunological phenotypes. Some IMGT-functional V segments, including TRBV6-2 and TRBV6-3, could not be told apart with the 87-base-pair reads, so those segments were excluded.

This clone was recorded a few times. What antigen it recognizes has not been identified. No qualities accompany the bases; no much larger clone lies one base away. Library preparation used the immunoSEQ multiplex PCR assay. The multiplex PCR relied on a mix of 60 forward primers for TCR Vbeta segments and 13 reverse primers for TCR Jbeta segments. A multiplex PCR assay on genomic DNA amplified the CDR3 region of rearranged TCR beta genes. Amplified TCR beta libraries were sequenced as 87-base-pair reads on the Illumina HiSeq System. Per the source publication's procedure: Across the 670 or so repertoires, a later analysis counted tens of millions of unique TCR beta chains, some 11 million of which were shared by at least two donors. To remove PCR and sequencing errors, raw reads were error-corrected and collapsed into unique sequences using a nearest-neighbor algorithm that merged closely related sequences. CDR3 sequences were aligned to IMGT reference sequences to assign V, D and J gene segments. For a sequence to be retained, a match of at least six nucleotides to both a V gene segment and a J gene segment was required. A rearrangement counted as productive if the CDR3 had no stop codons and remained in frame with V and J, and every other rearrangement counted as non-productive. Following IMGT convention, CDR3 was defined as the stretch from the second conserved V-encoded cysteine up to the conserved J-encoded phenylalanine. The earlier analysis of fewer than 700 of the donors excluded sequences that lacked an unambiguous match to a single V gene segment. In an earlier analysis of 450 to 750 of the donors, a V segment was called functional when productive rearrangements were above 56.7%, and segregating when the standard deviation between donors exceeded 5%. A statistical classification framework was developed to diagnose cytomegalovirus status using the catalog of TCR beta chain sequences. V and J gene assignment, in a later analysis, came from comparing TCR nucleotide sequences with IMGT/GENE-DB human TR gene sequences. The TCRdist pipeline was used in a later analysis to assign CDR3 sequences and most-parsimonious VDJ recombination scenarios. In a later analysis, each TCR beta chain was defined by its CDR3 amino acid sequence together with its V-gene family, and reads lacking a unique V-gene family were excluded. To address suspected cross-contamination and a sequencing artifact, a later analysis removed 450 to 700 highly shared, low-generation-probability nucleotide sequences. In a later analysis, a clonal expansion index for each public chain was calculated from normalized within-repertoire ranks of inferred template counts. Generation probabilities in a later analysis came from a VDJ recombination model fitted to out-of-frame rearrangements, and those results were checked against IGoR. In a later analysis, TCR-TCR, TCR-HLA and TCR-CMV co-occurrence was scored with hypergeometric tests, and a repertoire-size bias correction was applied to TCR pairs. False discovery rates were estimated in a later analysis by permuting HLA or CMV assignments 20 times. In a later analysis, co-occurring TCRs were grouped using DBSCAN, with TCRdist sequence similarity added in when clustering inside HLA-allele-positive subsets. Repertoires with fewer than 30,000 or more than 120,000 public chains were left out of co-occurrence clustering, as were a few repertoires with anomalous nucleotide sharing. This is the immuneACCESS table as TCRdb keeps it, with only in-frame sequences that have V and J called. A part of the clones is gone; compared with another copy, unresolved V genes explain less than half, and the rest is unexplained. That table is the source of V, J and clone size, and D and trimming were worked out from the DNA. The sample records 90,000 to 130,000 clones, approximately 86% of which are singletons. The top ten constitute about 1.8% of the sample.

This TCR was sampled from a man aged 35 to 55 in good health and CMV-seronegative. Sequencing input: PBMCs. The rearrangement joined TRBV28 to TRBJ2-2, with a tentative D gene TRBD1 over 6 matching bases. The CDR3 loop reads CASRPSMGEGGRSGELFF. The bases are TGTGCCAGCAGACCCTCGATGGGTGAAGGGGGTCGATCCGGGGAGCTGTTTTTT.